The clone carrying this T cell receptor (beta chain) appeared once. Its specificity is unknown. The trim removed 6 bases at V and 3 bases at J, leaving 11 bases unmatched. This CDR3 spans 15 amino acids. CDR1 is MNHEY and CDR2 is SMNVEV in the germline V gene (reference sequence). Some clones are missing from TCRdb's copy, which holds only in-frame ones; the method was immunoSEQ multiplex PCR. The data hold about 56,000 clones, with approximately 80% observed a single time. The data stem from a study of OX40 agonist ivuxolimab in advanced cancers. Regarding the study as a whole: There were, on average, more expanded clones in CD8+ T cells than in CD4+.

The TCR comes from an adult with an advanced solid tumor such as melanoma, head and neck, liver or kidney cancer. The sample in question was CD4+ or CD8+ T cells sorted from blood, obtained in a trial of the OX40 agonist ivuxolimab. This chain joins TRBV27 and TRBJ2-7, with 7 bases lining up with TRBD2. The CDR3 sequence: CASSWAPSGNYEQYF. The CDR3 nucleotides are TGTGCCAGCAGCTGGGCGCCTAGCGGAAACTACGAGCAGTACTTC.